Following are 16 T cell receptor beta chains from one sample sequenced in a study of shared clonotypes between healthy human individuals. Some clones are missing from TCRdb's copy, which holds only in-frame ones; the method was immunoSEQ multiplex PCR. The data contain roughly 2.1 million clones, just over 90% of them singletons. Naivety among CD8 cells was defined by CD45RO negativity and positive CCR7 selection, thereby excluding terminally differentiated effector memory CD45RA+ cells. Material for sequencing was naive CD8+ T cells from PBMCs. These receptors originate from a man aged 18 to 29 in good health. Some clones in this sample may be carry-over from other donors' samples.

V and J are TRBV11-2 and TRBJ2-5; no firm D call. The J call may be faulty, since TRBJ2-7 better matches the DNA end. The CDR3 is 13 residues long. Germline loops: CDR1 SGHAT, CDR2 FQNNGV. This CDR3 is CASSLVASYEQYF. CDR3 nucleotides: TGTGCCAGCAGCTTAGTAGCCTCCTACGAGCAGTACTTC.

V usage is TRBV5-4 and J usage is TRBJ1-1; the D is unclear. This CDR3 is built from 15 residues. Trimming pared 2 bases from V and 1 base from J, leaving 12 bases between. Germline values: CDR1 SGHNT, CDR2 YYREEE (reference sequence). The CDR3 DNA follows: TGTGCCAGCAGCTTTCAGGCAGCCACGAACACTGAAGCTTTCTTT. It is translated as CASSFQAATNTEAFF.

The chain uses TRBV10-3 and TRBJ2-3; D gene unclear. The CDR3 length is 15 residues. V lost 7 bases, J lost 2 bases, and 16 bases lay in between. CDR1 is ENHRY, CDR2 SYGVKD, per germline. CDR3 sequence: CAITSVFLSTDTQYF. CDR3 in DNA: TGTGCCATCACCAGTGTATTTCTATCCACAGATACGCAGTATTTT.

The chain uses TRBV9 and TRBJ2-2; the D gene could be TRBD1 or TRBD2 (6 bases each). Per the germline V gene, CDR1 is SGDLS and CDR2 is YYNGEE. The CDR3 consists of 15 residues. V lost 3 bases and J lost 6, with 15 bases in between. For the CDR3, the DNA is TGTGCCAGCAGCGCTAAACAGGGAGGAGCCGGGGAGCTGTTTTTT. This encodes CASSAKQGGAGELFF. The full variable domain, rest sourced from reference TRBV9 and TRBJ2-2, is DSGVTQTPKHLITATGQRVTLRCSPRSGDLSVYWYQQSLDQGLQFLIQYYNGEERAKGNILERFSAQQFPDLHSELNLSSLELGDSALYFCASSAKQGGAGELFFGEGSRLTVL.

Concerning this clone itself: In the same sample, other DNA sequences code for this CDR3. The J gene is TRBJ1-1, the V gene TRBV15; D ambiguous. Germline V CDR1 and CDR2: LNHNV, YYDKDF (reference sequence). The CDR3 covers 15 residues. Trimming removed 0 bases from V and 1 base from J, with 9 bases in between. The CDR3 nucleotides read TGTGCCACCAGCAGAGATAGGTCCCGGAACACTGAAGCTTTCTTT. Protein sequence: CATSRDRSRNTEAFF.

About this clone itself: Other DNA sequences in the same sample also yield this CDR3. The CDR3 sequence is CASSLVSYNEQFF. The CDR3 DNA follows: TGTGCCAGCAGCTTAGTATCCTACAATGAGCAGTTCTTC. This chain joins TRBV13 and TRBJ2-1; D is uncertain. The V gene's germline CDR1 is PRHDT and CDR2 FYEKMQ (reference sequence). V lost 1 base to trimming and J lost 1 base, with 2 bases between them. There are 13 residues in the CDR3.

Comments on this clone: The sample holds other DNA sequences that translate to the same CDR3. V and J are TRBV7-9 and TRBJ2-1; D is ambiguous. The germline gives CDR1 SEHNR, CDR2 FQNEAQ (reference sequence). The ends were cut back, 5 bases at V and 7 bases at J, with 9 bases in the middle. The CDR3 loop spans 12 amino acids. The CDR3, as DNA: TGTGCCAGCAGCCCCGCGATTAATGAGCAGTTCTTC. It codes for CASSPAINEQFF. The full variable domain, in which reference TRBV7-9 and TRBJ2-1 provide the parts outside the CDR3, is DTGVSQNPRHKITKRGQNVTFRCDPISEHNRLYWYRQTLGQGPEFLTYFQNEAQLEKSRLLSDRFSAERPKGSFSTLEIQRTEQGDSAMYLCASSPAINEQFFGPGTRLTVL.

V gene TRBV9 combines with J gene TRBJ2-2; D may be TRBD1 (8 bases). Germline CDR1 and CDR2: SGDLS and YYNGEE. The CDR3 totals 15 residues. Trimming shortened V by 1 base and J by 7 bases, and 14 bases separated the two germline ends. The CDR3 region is CASSVLGGTGGELFF. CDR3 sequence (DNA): TGTGCCAGCAGCGTATTGGGAGGGACAGGCGGGGAGCTGTTTTTT.

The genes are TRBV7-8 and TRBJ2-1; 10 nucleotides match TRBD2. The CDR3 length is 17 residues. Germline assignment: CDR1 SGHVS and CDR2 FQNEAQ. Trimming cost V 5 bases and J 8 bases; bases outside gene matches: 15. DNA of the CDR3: TGTGCCAGCAGCCTAAGAGCGGGAGGGCCGTTCGTGGATGAGCAGTTCTTC. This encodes CASSLRAGGPFVDEQFF. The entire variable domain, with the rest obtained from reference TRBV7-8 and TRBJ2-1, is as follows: GAGVSQSPRYKVAKRGQDVALRCDPISGHVSLFWYQQALGQGPEFLTYFQNEAQLDKSGLPSDRFFAERPEGSVSTLKIQRTQQEDSAVYLCASSLRAGGPFVDEQFFGPGTRLTVL.

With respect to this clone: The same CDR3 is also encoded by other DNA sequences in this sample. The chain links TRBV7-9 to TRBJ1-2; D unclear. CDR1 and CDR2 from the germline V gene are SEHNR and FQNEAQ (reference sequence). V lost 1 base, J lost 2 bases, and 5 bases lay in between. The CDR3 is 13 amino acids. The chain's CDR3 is CASSLVGNYGYTF. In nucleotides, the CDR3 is TGTGCCAGCAGCTTAGTGGGCAACTATGGCTACACCTTC.

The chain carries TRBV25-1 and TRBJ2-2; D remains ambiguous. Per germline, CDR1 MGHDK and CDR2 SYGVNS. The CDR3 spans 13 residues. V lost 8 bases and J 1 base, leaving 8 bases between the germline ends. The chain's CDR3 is CASQPENTGELFF. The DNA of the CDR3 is TGTGCCAGCCAACCGGAGAACACCGGGGAGCTGTTTTTT. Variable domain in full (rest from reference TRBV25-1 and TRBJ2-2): EADIYQTPRYLVIGTGKKITLECSQTMGHDKMYWYQQDPGMELHLIHYSYGVNSTEKGDLSSESTVSRIRTEHFPLTLESARPSHTSQYLCASQPENTGELFFGEGSRLTVL.

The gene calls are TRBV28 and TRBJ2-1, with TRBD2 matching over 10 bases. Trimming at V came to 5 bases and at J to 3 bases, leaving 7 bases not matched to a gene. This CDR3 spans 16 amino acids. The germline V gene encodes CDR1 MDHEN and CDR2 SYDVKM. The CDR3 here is CASSPRTSGIYNEQFF. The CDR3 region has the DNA TGTGCCAGCAGTCCCCGAACTAGCGGGATCTACAATGAGCAGTTCTTC.

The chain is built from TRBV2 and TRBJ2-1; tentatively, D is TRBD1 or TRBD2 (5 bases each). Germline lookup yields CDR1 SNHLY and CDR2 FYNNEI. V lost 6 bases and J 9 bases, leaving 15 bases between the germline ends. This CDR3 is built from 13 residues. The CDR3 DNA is TGTGCCAGCAGCCCCGGGGCCCGAGGTGAGCAGTTCTTC. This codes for CASSPGARGEQFF. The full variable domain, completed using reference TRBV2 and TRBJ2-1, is EPEVTQTPSHQVTQMGQEVILRCVPISNHLYFYWYRQILGQKVEFLVSFYNNEISEKSEIFDDQFSVERPDGSNFTLKIRSTKLEDSAMYFCASSPGARGEQFFGPGTRLTVL.

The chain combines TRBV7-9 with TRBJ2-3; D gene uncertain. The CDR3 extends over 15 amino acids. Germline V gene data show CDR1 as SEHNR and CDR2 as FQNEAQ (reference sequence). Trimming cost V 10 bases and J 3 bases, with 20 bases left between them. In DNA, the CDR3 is TGTGCCACCGAGCCTACCAAACAAATAACAGATACGCAGTATTTT. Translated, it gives CATEPTKQITDTQYF.

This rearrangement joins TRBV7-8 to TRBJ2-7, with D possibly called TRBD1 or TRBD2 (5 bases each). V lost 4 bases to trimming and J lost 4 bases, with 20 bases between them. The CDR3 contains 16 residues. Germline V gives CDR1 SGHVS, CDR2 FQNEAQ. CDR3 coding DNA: TGTGCCAGCAGCTCATCGACCGGGACGATTTATTACGAGCAGTACTTC. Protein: CASSSSTGTIYYEQYF. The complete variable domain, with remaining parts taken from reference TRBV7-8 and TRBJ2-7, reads GAGVSQSPRYKVAKRGQDVALRCDPISGHVSLFWYQQALGQGPEFLTYFQNEAQLDKSGLPSDRFFAERPEGSVSTLKIQRTQQEDSAVYLCASSSSTGTIYYEQYFGPGTRLTVT.

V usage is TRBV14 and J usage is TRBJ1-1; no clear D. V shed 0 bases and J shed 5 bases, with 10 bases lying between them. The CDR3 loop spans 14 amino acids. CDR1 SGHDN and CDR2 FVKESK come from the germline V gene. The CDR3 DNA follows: TGTGCCAGCAGCCAAGACGTCCGGTGGACTGAAGCTTTCTTT. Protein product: CASSQDVRWTEAFF.